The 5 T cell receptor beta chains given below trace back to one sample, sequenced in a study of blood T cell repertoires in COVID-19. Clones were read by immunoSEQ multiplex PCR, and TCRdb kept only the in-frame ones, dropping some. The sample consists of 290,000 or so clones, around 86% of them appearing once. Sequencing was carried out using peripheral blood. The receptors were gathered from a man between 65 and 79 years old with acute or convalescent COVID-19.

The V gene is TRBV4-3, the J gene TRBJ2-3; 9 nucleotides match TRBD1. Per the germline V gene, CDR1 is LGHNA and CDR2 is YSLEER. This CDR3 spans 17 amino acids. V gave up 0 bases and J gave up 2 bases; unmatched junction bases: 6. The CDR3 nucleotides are TGCGCCAGCAGCCAAGAACCACAGGGGGCTTACACAGATACGCAGTATTTT. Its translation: CASSQEPQGAYTDTQYF.

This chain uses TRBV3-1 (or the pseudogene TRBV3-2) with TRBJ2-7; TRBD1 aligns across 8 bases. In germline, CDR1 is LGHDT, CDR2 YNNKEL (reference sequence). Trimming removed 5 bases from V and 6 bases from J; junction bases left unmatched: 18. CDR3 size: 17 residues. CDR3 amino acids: CASSSRMRTGRLSEQYF. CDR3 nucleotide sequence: TGTGCCAGCAGCTCCCGAATGAGGACAGGGCGTCTTAGCGAGCAGTACTTC.

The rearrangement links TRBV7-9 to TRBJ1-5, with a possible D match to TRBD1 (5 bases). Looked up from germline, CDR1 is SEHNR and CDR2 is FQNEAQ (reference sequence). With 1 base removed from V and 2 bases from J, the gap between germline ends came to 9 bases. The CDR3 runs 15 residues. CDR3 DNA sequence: TGTGCCAGCAGCTTAGTGGGGGAGGGCAATCAGCCCCAGCATTTT. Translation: CASSLVGEGNQPQHF.

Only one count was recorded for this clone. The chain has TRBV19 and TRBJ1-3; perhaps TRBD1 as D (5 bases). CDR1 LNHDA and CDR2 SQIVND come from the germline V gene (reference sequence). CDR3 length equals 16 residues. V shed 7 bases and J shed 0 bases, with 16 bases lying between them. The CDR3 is CASTPYDRPSGNTIYF. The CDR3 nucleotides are TGTGCCAGTACCCCTTACGACAGACCCTCTGGAAACACCATATATTTT.

The CDR3 nucleotides are TGTGCCAGCAGTTACTCATCCGTACCGGAGGGAGACGAGCAGTACTTC. Protein product: CASSYSSVPEGDEQYF. The J gene is TRBJ2-7, the V gene TRBV6-5, with D tentatively TRBD2 (6 bases). The CDR3 sequence is 16 residues long. Trimming took 0 bases from V and 5 from J, leaving 17 bases between them. Germline V gene data show CDR1 as MNHEY and CDR2 as SVGAGI.